Below, 10 T cell receptor beta chains from the same sample are listed, as sequenced in a study of T cell responses to AZD1222 COVID-19 vaccine. Profiling relied on immunoSEQ multiplex PCR, and the TCRdb table lists in-frame clones only, not all of them. The table lists 24,000 or so clones, around nine tenths of them singletons. Sequencing used peripheral blood, obtained 28 days after the second AZD1222 dose. The receptors were gathered from an adult who received the AZD1222 COVID-19 vaccine.

This chain uses TRBV19 with TRBJ2-2; TRBD2 matches at 16 bases. This CDR3 spans 17 amino acids. Germline loops: CDR1 LNHDA, CDR2 SQIVND (reference sequence). With V trimmed by 3 bases and J by 7 bases, 5 bases remained unmatched. The CDR3 is CASSMGLAGGLVGELFF. CDR3 coding DNA: TGTGCCAGTAGTATGGGACTAGCGGGAGGGCTCGTCGGGGAGCTGTTTTTT.

The chain is built from TRBV28 and TRBJ1-1, with a possible D match to TRBD1 (6 bases). Germline assignment: CDR1 MDHEN and CDR2 SYDVKM. This CDR3 region has 15 residues. Trimming left V 2 bases short and J 3 bases short, with 13 bases between. CDR3 in amino acids: CASSLETGWDTEAFF. The CDR3 DNA reads as TGTGCCAGCAGTTTAGAGACAGGATGGGACACTGAAGCTTTCTTT.

V and J are TRBV5-6 and TRBJ1-2; 9 bases are shared with TRBD1. Trimming cost V 4 bases and J 4 bases; bases outside gene matches: 11. CDR3 length: 16 amino acids. Germline assignment: CDR1 SGHDT and CDR2 YYEEEE. The CDR3 sequence: CASSIYRGRLLYGYTF. CDR3 nucleotides: TGTGCCAGCAGCATCTACAGGGGGCGCCTTCTCTATGGCTACACCTTC. Full variable domain (remainder filled in from reference TRBV5-6 and TRBJ1-2): DAGVTQSPTHLIKTRGQQVTLRCSPKSGHDTVSWYQQALGQGPQFIFQYYEEEERQRGNFPDRFSGHQFPNYSSELNVNALLLGDSALYLCASSIYRGRLLYGYTFGSGTRLTVV.

Concerning this clone: Different DNA sequences within this sample yield the same CDR3. CDR3 nucleotides: TGTGCCAGCAGTTTAGAAGGACCCTATGGCTACACCTTC. It codes for CASSLEGPYGYTF. The gene calls are TRBV28 and TRBJ1-2; D is unresolved. Trimming took 2 bases from V and 4 from J, leaving 8 bases between them. In germline, CDR1 is MDHEN, CDR2 SYDVKM. This CDR3 is 13 amino acids long.

V usage is TRBV7-3 and J usage is TRBJ2-2; D call uncertain. V dropped 5 bases and J dropped 3 bases, with 10 bases sitting between them. CDR1 is SGHTA and CDR2 is FQGTGA in the germline V gene. The CDR3 totals 14 residues. In DNA form, the CDR3 reads TGTGCCAGCAGCACTACCGGTGACACCGGGGAGCTGTTTTTT. This sequence encodes CASSTTGDTGELFF.

The rearrangement links TRBV18 to TRBJ1-1; D call uncertain. The CDR3 runs 16 residues. Germline V gene data show CDR1 as KGHSH and CDR2 as LQKENI. Trimming took 2 bases from V and 1 from J, leaving 14 bases between them. The CDR3 DNA is TGTGCCAGCTCACCAATGGTCCGCCGGGCGAACACTGAAGCTTTCTTT. This codes for CASSPMVRRANTEAFF.

In DNA, the CDR3 is TGTGCCAGCAGCTTAGATGGACTAGCGGGAGTTACCGGGGAGCTGTTTTTT. Protein sequence: CASSLDGLAGVTGELFF. The chain carries TRBV11-2 and TRBJ2-2, with 13 bases identical to TRBD2. The junction had 3 bases not matched to a gene; V was cut back by 0 bases and J by 5 bases. Germline lookup yields CDR1 SGHAT and CDR2 FQNNGV. The CDR3 totals 17 residues. Full variable domain (remainder filled in from reference TRBV11-2 and TRBJ2-2): EAGVAQSPRYKIIEKRQSVAFWCNPISGHATLYWYQQILGQGPKLLIQFQNNGVVDDSQLPKDRFSAERLKGVDSTLKIQPAKLEDSAVYLCASSLDGLAGVTGELFFGEGSRLTVL.

The V gene is TRBV28, the J gene TRBJ1-2; no definite D call. CDR1 MDHEN and CDR2 SYDVKM come from the germline V gene. Trimming stripped 7 bases from V and 2 bases from J, with 11 bases between. The CDR3 is 13 amino acids. The DNA for the CDR3 is TGTGCCAGCACCGTCGGGCGGAACTATGGCTACACCTTC. It translates to CASTVGRNYGYTF.

The chain combines TRBV30 with TRBJ1-1; D unclear. V lost 2 bases and J 4 bases, leaving 11 bases between the germline ends. Germline CDR1 is GTSNPN and CDR2 is SVGIG (reference sequence). The CDR3 is 13 residues long. CDR3 protein: CAWSKTVGTEAFF. In DNA form, the CDR3 reads TGTGCCTGGAGTAAAACAGTCGGCACTGAAGCTTTCTTT.

The J gene is TRBJ2-7, the V gene TRBV28; 10 nucleotides align to TRBD2. Germline V gene sequence: CDR1 MDHEN, CDR2 SYDVKM. The CDR3 extends over 18 amino acids. V lost 0 bases, J lost 2 bases, and 10 bases stayed unmatched. The CDR3 DNA sequence: TGTGCCAGCAGTTTATGGGGGGTTAGCAGCGGGAGGGCCTACGAGCAGTACTTC. This gives the protein CASSLWGVSSGRAYEQYF.